The 7 T cell receptor beta chains below come from one sample, sequenced in a study of beta chain features in type 1 diabetes. Every bit of the isolated RNA underwent reverse transcription, so sequencing read expressed TCRB transcripts. Some clones are missing from TCRdb's copy, which holds only in-frame ones; the method was immunoSEQ multiplex PCR. The sample lists under 300,000 clones, about 30% occurring once. The sample was central memory CD4+ T cells from blood. The receptor set was obtained from a man between 25 and 39 years old in good health.

This clone was counted a few times. The chain links TRBV27 to TRBJ2-6; D is undetermined. The CDR3 extends over 14 amino acids. V was clipped by 6 bases and J by 1 base, with 7 bases between them. Germline CDR1 MNHEY, CDR2 SMNVEV (reference sequence). The CDR3 nucleotides are TGTGCCAGCAGCAAGGGTTCTGGGGCCAACGTCCTGACTTTC. As protein: CASSKGSGANVLTF.

Worth noting for this clone: The sample carries other DNA sequences with the same CDR3. V is TRBV30 and J is TRBJ1-5; TRBD1 might be the D (5 bases). V lost 3 bases, J lost 0 bases, and 6 bases lay in between. The germline V gene encodes CDR1 GTSNPN and CDR2 SVGIG (reference sequence). This CDR3 has 13 residues. The CDR3 is CAWRGDSNQPQHF. The CDR3 bases are TGTGCCTGGAGAGGGGATAGCAATCAGCCCCAGCATTTT.

This clone was observed once. The chain links TRBV6-5 to TRBJ2-1; no definite D call. V was trimmed by 2 bases and J by 9 bases, leaving 14 bases between them. The CDR3 is made up of 14 amino acids. The germline V gene encodes CDR1 MNHEY and CDR2 SVGAGI. Written as DNA, the CDR3 is TGTGCCAGCAGTTACGGTAGATCGTTAGGTGAGCAGTTCTTC. Protein product: CASSYGRSLGEQFF.

V gene TRBV29-1 combines with J gene TRBJ2-4, with 8 bases lining up with TRBD2. J gave up 7 bases and V 4 bases, and 12 bases lay outside the gene matches. Germline CDR1 and CDR2: SQVTM and ANQGSEA. The CDR3 has 15 amino acids. CDR3 loop: CSVGSGGVVGNIQYF. For the CDR3, the DNA is TGCAGCGTTGGCAGCGGGGGCGTAGTAGGTAACATTCAGTACTTC.

The gene calls are TRBV5-1 and TRBJ2-3; possible D gene TRBD2, 7 bases. V lost 0 bases to trimming and J lost 5 bases, with 16 bases between them. CDR1 SGHRS and CDR2 YFSETQ come from the germline V gene. This CDR3 contains 16 residues. In DNA, the CDR3 is TGCGCCAGCAGCTTGGTGTCGCGGGGGCTCGGAGATACGCAGTATTTT. It encodes CASSLVSRGLGDTQYF.

V and J are TRBV2 and TRBJ2-5, with unresolved D. Per the germline V gene, CDR1 is SNHLY and CDR2 is FYNNEI. CDR3 length: 14 residues. Trimming stripped 2 bases from V and 6 bases from J, with 13 bases between. The CDR3, as DNA: TGTGCCAGCAGTGAACAGGTGGTTGGTAAGACCCAGTACTTC. Protein product: CASSEQVVGKTQYF.

The genes are TRBV7-2 and TRBJ1-2; no reliable D call. The germline CDR1 and CDR2 sequences are SGHTA and FQGNSA. This CDR3 region has 11 residues. Trimming stripped 6 bases from V and 8 bases from J, with 10 bases between. The CDR3 loop reads CASSLGQGYTF. Written as DNA, the CDR3 is TGTGCCAGCAGTCTAGGGCAAGGCTACACCTTC.